A single sample is the source of the 10 T cell receptor beta chains below, sequenced in a study of blood T cells in healthy people across ages. For the second PCR, which ran for about 7 to 11 cycles, a sample-barcoded 5' primer and a J-beta primer mix were used. TCRdb recomputed calls from the 5' RACE reads with MiXCR, one row per CDR3 protein. The table lists over 1,300,000 distinct CDR3 sequences, almost 60% of them singletons. Source material: blood. These receptors all stem from a man younger than 35 in good health.

In this sample, this clonotype turned up a few times. The genes are TRBV29-1 and TRBJ2-1; TRBD1 matches 10 bases. J was trimmed by 13 bases and V by 7 bases; bases with no gene match: 13. Germline V gene sequence: CDR1 SQVTM, CDR2 ANQGSEA. This CDR3 region has 13 residues. The CDR3 loop is CSGGDRGRQPQFF. DNA of the CDR3: TGCAGCGGTGGGGACAGGGGCCGCCAGCCCCAGTTCTTC.

The chain has TRBV3-1 and TRBJ1-6; D is ambiguous. Trimming removed 4 bases from V and 9 bases from J, with 13 bases in between. The CDR3 spans 14 residues. Germline assignment: CDR1 LGHDT and CDR2 YNNKEL (reference sequence). CDR3 amino acids: CASSLGGFSSPLHF. The CDR3 region has the DNA TGTGCCAGCAGCCTCGGCGGGTTCAGTTCACCCCTCCACTTT. Variable domain in full (rest from reference TRBV3-1 and TRBJ1-6): DTAVSQTPKYLVTQMGNDKSIKCEQNLGHDTMYWYKQDSKKFLKIMFSYNNKELIINETVPNRFSPKSPDKAHLNLHINSLELGDSAVYFCASSLGGFSSPLHFGNGTRLTVT.

The table lists this clonotype with a few counts. V and J are TRBV20-1 and TRBJ2-1; TRBD2 aligns across 10 bases. This CDR3 is built from 14 residues. V lost 2 bases and J lost 7; bases outside the gene matches: 5. CDR1 is DFQATT, CDR2 SNEGSKA, per germline (reference sequence). CDR3 nucleotides: TGCAGTGCTAGATCCAGCGGGGGGGTAAATGAGCAGTTCTTC. This encodes CSARSSGGVNEQFF.

The chain links TRBV29-1 to TRBJ2-2; D gene uncertain. V was cut by 5 bases and J by 6 bases, with 7 bases left in between. Germline V gene lookup returns CDR1 SQVTM and CDR2 ANQGSEA. The CDR3 has 11 residues. CDR3 region: CSVRGSGELFF. In DNA form, the CDR3 reads TGCAGCGTTCGTGGTTCCGGGGAGCTGTTTTTT.

V is TRBV12-3 or TRBV12-4 and J is TRBJ2-7; TRBD2 is a possible D gene (6 bases). CDR3 length equals 15 residues. Trimming removed 5 bases at V and 1 base at J, with 15 bases between. The CDR3 nucleotides read TGTGCCAGCAGTGACCCAGCGGGCCCTTCCTACGAGCAGTACTTC. Translating it yields CASSDPAGPSYEQYF.

The sample holds many counts of this clonotype. V and J are TRBV4-1 and TRBJ2-3, with D perhaps given as TRBD1 or TRBD2 (5 bases each). Trimming stripped 4 bases from V and 5 bases from J, with 16 bases between. CDR1 is MGHRA and CDR2 is YSYEKL in the germline V gene. The CDR3 sequence is 15 residues long. CDR3 coding DNA: TGCGCCAGCAGCCTAGGGACCCAAATACTAGATACGCAGTATTTT. Its translation: CASSLGTQILDTQYF.

This chain uses TRBV6-5 with TRBJ2-7; the D gene could be TRBD1 or TRBD2 (5 bases each). The germline V gene has CDR1 MNHEY and CDR2 SVGAGI. V lost 8 bases and J lost 1, with 12 bases in between. This CDR3 comprises 13 residues. The DNA for the CDR3 is TGTGCCAGCCGGGGCAGGCGTTCCTACGAGCAGTACTTC. Residues: CASRGRRSYEQYF.

This clonotype appeared a few times. The chain uses TRBV11-2 and TRBJ2-4, with D perhaps TRBD2 (5 bases). CDR3 size: 12 residues. V was cut by 4 bases and J by 11 bases, with 12 bases left in between. From germline, CDR1 is SGHAT and CDR2 FQNNGV. CDR3: CASSSFGDLQYF. CDR3 nucleotides: TGTGCCAGCAGCTCCTTCGGGGATCTTCAGTACTTC.

V gene TRBV27 combines with J gene TRBJ2-3; D ambiguous. The CDR3 is 12 residues long. Trimming cost V 7 bases and J 2 bases, with 7 bases left between them. Germline lookup yields CDR1 MNHEY and CDR2 SMNVEV (reference sequence). CDR3 coding DNA: TGTGCCAGCATGGGCAACACAGATACGCAGTATTTT. Protein: CASMGNTDTQYF.

V gene TRBV24-1 combines with J gene TRBJ2-4; unclear D gene. CDR1 and CDR2 (germline): KGHDR, SFDVKD. CDR3 length equals 13 residues. V gave up 3 bases and J gave up 4 bases, with 6 bases separating them. The CDR3 sequence is CATSDDRKNIQYF. CDR3 DNA sequence: TGTGCCACCAGTGATGATCGAAAAAACATTCAGTACTTC.